One T cell receptor (beta chain) is described in this entry. This CDR3 spans 15 amino acids. Germline values: CDR1 KGHSH, CDR2 LQKENI. Trimming cost V 1 base and J 5 bases, with 14 bases left between them. Sequenced by immunoSEQ multiplex PCR; TCRdb stores in-frame clones only, minus some. The sample includes about 300,000 clones, approximately 81% of them seen just once. The sample is drawn from a study of blood T cell repertoires in COVID-19. As for the study in general: Sites in the United States, Italy and Spain provided acute and convalescent COVID-19 samples.

The study drew participants aged about 18 to 95 years from about two dozen US areas. Cohorts were based on clinical histories the participants reported. Each recovered donor of Cohort 3 presented with two negative PCRs, clearance, or symptom resolution. The origin of this receptor is a woman aged 45-65 years who had recovered from COVID-19. V and J are TRBV18 and TRBJ1-1, with D tentatively TRBD1 (5 bases). Sample: PBMCs or T cells enriched from blood (not recorded which). For the CDR3, the DNA is TGTGCCAGCTCACCACGTGCGGCGGGGGGGACTGAAGCTTTCTTT. Translation: CASSPRAAGGTEAFF.